The clone carrying this TCR beta chain was recorded at least ten times. Its antigen is still unknown. Sequencing ends 3 residues short of the CDR3 end; the germline J gene provides the rest. Clones were read by immunoSEQ multiplex PCR, and TCRdb kept only the in-frame ones, dropping some. This sample has about 35,000 clones, each found more than once. The data are from a study of T cell clonality in common variable immunodeficiency. General study findings and limits: What drives increased CVID clonality needs T cell subpopulation sequencing.

This CDR3 has 17 amino acids. Trimming removed 0 bases from V and 0 bases from J; junction bases left unmatched: 7. The germline gives CDR1 ENHRY, CDR2 SYGVKD. This chain links TRBV10-3 with TRBJ1-2; TRBD1 aligns across 7 bases. This TCR was recovered from a person aged 18 to 70 in good health. Sequenced material: peripheral blood mononuclear cells. CDR3 DNA, as far as it was read: TGTGCCATCAGTGAGTCGTGGTGGGACAGCTCTAACTATGGC. This codes for CAISESWWDSSNYG. In full, the CDR3 reads CAISESWWDSSNYGYTF.